This TCR beta chain was identified in a study of blood T cells in healthy people across ages. Then a second PCR, running about 6 to 12 cycles, was carried out with a sample-barcoded 5' primer and a J-beta primer mix. Every cDNA molecule bore a tag from a template-switch adaptor containing 12 random nucleotides. MiXCR was run by TCRdb on the 5' RACE reads, yielding one entry per CDR3 protein. The table lists roughly 1,000,000 distinct CDR3 sequences, around 25% of them singletons. These same data were also listed under a study on T cells of mothers and their children.

Sequencing was carried out using blood. The sequence came from a girl aged 2-10 years in good health.

CDR3 amino acids: CSAFAGGETDTDTQYF. The CDR3 nucleotides read TGCAGCGCTTTCGCGGGGGGGGAGACCGACACAGATACGCAGTATTTT. This chain joins TRBV20-1 and TRBJ2-3; 9 nucleotides match TRBD2. The CDR3 sequence is 16 residues long. Per the germline V gene, CDR1 is DFQATT and CDR2 is SNEGSKA (reference sequence).